One sample yielded the 16 T cell receptor beta chains listed below, sequenced in a study of blood T cell repertoires in COVID-19. Profiling relied on immunoSEQ multiplex PCR, and the TCRdb table lists in-frame clones only, not all of them. Of under 550,000 clones listed, approximately 90% are singletons. The material sequenced was peripheral blood. These receptors came from a man in his late teens or twenties with COVID-19, enrolled during active disease.

The V call is TRBV5-8, the J call TRBJ2-7; 9 bases fit TRBD1. Looked up from germline, CDR1 is SGHTS and CDR2 is YDEGEE. The V gene end was trimmed by 4 bases and the J gene end by 2 bases; junction bases not matched to a gene: 7. This CDR3 is 15 amino acids long. The CDR3 DNA sequence: TGTGCCAGCAGCCAAGGGACAGGGCTAACCTACGAGCAGTACTTC. Protein product: CASSQGTGLTYEQYF.

The chain has TRBV19 and TRBJ2-4; 9 nucleotides match TRBD1. J lost 6 bases, V lost 7 bases, and 10 bases had no gene match. Germline loops: CDR1 LNHDA, CDR2 SQIVND (reference sequence). This CDR3 is built from 15 residues. CDR3 region: CASTPGTGMANIQYF. For the CDR3, the DNA is TGTGCCAGTACGCCCGGGACAGGGATGGCAAACATTCAGTACTTC.

This clone was detected only once. The rearrangement links TRBV18 to TRBJ2-2, with D unresolved. The CDR3 totals 15 residues. V gave up 2 bases and J gave up 2 bases, with 9 bases separating them. Germline assignment: CDR1 KGHSH and CDR2 LQKENI. CDR3 nucleotides: TGTGCCAGCTCACCAGGGCAGATAAACACCGGGGAGCTGTTTTTT. It encodes CASSPGQINTGELFF.

The J gene is TRBJ2-5, the V gene TRBV4-1; 10 nucleotides align to TRBD2. V shed 1 base and J 4 bases; nucleotides not matched to a gene: 12. The CDR3 has 18 amino acids. In germline, CDR1 is MGHRA, CDR2 YSYEKL. The CDR3 DNA reads as TGCGCCAGCAGCCAAGTCGGCCTTAGCGGGGGGAGCGGAGAGACCCAGTACTTC. Its translation is CASSQVGLSGGSGETQYF.

This sequence joins TRBV7-2 and TRBJ1-1; D gene uncertain. V shed 0 bases and J shed 6 bases, with 8 bases lying between them. The CDR3 is 13 residues long. Germline assignment: CDR1 SGHTA and CDR2 FQGNSA. The chain's CDR3 is CASSLALGSEAFF. CDR3 sequence (DNA): TGTGCCAGCAGCTTAGCGCTAGGTTCTGAAGCTTTCTTT. The whole variable domain, filled in from reference TRBV7-2 and TRBJ1-1, reads GAGVSQSPSNKVTEKGKDVELRCDPISGHTALYWYRQSLGQGLEFLIYFQGNSAPDKSGLPSDRFSAERTGGSVSTLTIQRTQQEDSAVYLCASSLALGSEAFFGQGTRLTVV.

The chain joins TRBV3-1 (or the pseudogene TRBV3-2) to TRBJ2-7; D gene uncertain. Trimming took off 0 bases at V and 7 bases at J, with 10 bases between the two ends. Germline V CDR1 and CDR2: LGHDT, YNNKEL (reference sequence). This CDR3 contains 13 residues. CDR3 nucleotide sequence: TGTGCCAGCAGCCAAGAGCTCCCCAGGGAGCAGTACTTC. Translated: CASSQELPREQYF.

V gene TRBV2 combines with J gene TRBJ1-5; 7 bases match TRBD1. This CDR3 has 15 amino acids. CDR1 and CDR2 from the germline V gene are SNHLY and FYNNEI. With 5 bases clipped from V and 6 bases from J, the junction kept 10 bases outside the gene matches. CDR3: CASSLNRGTGQPQHF. For the CDR3, the DNA is TGTGCCAGCAGTCTGAACAGGGGAACGGGTCAGCCCCAGCATTTT. Complete variable domain (other parts from reference TRBV2 and TRBJ1-5): EPEVTQTPSHQVTQMGQEVILRCVPISNHLYFYWYRQILGQKVEFLVSFYNNEISEKSEIFDDQFSVERPDGSNFTLKIRSTKLEDSAMYFCASSLNRGTGQPQHFGDGTRLSIL.

This chain joins TRBV27 and TRBJ2-1; D is unresolved. This CDR3 is 15 amino acids long. V lost 2 bases, J lost 0 bases, and 8 bases lay in between. Per germline, CDR1 MNHEY and CDR2 SMNVEV (reference sequence). CDR3 amino acids: CASSLEASSYNEQFF. The CDR3, as DNA: TGTGCCAGCAGTTTAGAGGCTAGCTCCTACAATGAGCAGTTCTTC.

J is TRBJ2-1 and V is TRBV2; a weak D match, TRBD2 (6 bases). Germline lookup yields CDR1 SNHLY and CDR2 FYNNEI. The CDR3 extends over 14 amino acids. With 5 bases removed from V and 8 bases from J, the gap between germline ends came to 16 bases. The CDR3 DNA reads TGTGCCAGCAGTCCGAGACTAGTAAGCGATGAGCAGTTCTTC. This translates into CASSPRLVSDEQFF.

The CDR3 region has the DNA TGTGCCAGCAGTAGCGGATCGTACAATGAGCAGTTCTTC. It yields the protein CASSSGSYNEQFF. The chain links TRBV12-3 or TRBV12-4 to TRBJ2-1; TRBD2 might be the D (5 bases). The CDR3 contains 13 residues. V lost 5 bases and J 4 bases, leaving 9 bases between the germline ends.

This clone was counted once. The gene calls are TRBV6-1 and TRBJ1-2; 10 nucleotides align to TRBD1. The V gene end was trimmed by 4 bases and the J gene end by 8 bases; junction bases not matched to a gene: 19. Germline lookup yields CDR1 MNHNS and CDR2 SASEGT. There are 18 residues in the CDR3. CDR3 in DNA: TGTGCCAGCAGTGGCCCCACCCCGACAGGGGGCATCGTTTGGGGCTACACCTTC. Its translation: CASSGPTPTGGIVWGYTF.

The rearrangement joins TRBV11-2 to TRBJ2-5, with a weak D call TRBD2 (5 bases). The ends were cut back, 3 bases at V and 1 base at J, with 9 bases in the middle. Germline V gives CDR1 SGHAT, CDR2 FQNNGV. The CDR3 consists of 14 residues. The CDR3 DNA reads TGTGCCAGCAGCTTTACTAGGCGCCAAGAGACCCAGTACTTC. This codes for CASSFTRRQETQYF.

This clone was seen just once. The rearrangement uses TRBV6-6 and TRBJ2-7; 13 bases are shared with TRBD2. The CDR3 contains 17 residues. V shed 5 bases, J shed 2 bases, and the junction held 9 bases outside the gene matches. CDR1 is MNHNY, CDR2 SVGAGI, per germline (reference sequence). CDR3 residues: CASSLGTSGVTAYEQYF. CDR3 DNA: TGTGCCAGCAGTCTGGGGACTAGCGGGGTAACAGCCTACGAGCAGTACTTC.

This chain connects TRBV7-3 to TRBJ2-7, with a tentative D call TRBD2 (6 bases). This CDR3 is built from 15 residues. Trimming cost V 1 base and J 2 bases, with 12 bases left between them. The germline V gene encodes CDR1 SGHTA and CDR2 FQGTGA. This chain's CDR3 is CASSLRGGDPYEQYF. In nucleotides, the CDR3 is TGTGCCAGCAGCTTAAGGGGCGGGGACCCCTACGAGCAGTACTTC.

The table lists this clone with a few counts. The rearrangement uses TRBV20-1 and TRBJ1-4; D ambiguous. Trimming pared 8 bases from V and 4 bases from J, leaving 8 bases between. The CDR3 contains 11 residues. CDR1 is DFQATT and CDR2 is SNEGSKA in the germline V gene (reference sequence). CDR3 nucleotide sequence: TGCAGTACAAAGCGTAATGAAAAACTGTTTTTT. Translating gives CSTKRNEKLFF.

This clone was recorded a few times. The V gene is TRBV29-1, the J gene TRBJ2-7; 7 bases are shared with TRBD1. Germline CDR1 is SQVTM and CDR2 is ANQGSEA. The CDR3 consists of 13 residues. V was clipped by 7 bases and J by 0 bases; unmatched bases: 6. In nucleotides, the CDR3 is TGCAGCGCTAACTACAGGGGCTCCTACGAGCAGTACTTC. This translates into CSANYRGSYEQYF.